The present T cell receptor (beta chain) was sequenced within a study of T cells in women clearing cervical HPV infection. Turning to the study itself: Women with histologically confirmed HPV16-related CIN3 or worse, 2 with invasive cancer, served as cases. Case blood was drawn when the lesion was first found; control blood after infection became undetectable. Case blood was drawn a median about 150 days after lesion detection. Overall study results and limits: TRBV6-7 relative abundance averaged 0.11% in cases and 0.15% to 0.2% in controls.

This CDR3 has 14 residues. Germline V gene lookup returns CDR1 DFQATT and CDR2 SNEGSKA (reference sequence). Trimming took 5 bases from V and 3 from J; bases not matched to a gene: 6. In the case of this clone: Its specificity is not known. The CDR3 end is not reached by the read, which stops 3 residues before it; the germline J gene fills it in.

Clones were sequenced by immunoSEQ multiplex PCR, and TCRdb holds only the in-frame ones, with some missing. This specimen shows fewer than 30,000 clones; the ten leading clones hold 17%. Input material: blood buffy coat. This TCR derives from a woman between 18 and 69 years old with a cervical HPV16 infection that either progressed to CIN3+ or cleared (not recorded which). The chain carries TRBV20-1 and TRBJ2-4; TRBD1 matches at 8 bases. Partial CDR3 DNA: TGCAGTGCTGCCCGGGACAGGATCAAAAACATT. Protein sequence: CSAARDRIKNI. The complete CDR3 sequence is CSAARDRIKNIQYF.